This TCR beta chain was captured in a study of regulatory T cells in long-lasting Graves disease. Described time point: persistent/refractory GD, antithyroid drugs over 5 years with positive TRAb. From RNA extracted from PBMCs, the TCR library was made. EDTA tubes held roughly 9 milliliters of peripheral blood from each patient. Study results and caveats: Relative to new patients (around 1,000), persistent patients exhibited greater sharing of public clonotypes (about 3,000). Under persistent disease, TRBV28, TRBJ1-2 and TRBJ2-5 were used preferentially.

Arm-PCR of CDR3 regions and iRepertoire HTBI primers were the basis on which TCR beta libraries were built. In the original workflow: Identification yielded around 58 TRBV and roughly 14 TRBJ segments across samples. TCRdb re-analysed the multiplex PCR reads in MiXCR, keeping a single row per CDR3 protein. V and J calls and clone size were set by TCRdb, not the authors. The data contain some 420,000 distinct CDR3 sequences, about 22% of them singletons. CDR3 length: 17 amino acids. Deletions cut 0 bases from V and 0 bases from J, with 15 bases between. Germline-derived CDR1 and CDR2 are DFQATT and SNEGSKA (reference sequence). This clonotype was counted only a few times. The antigen remains unidentified.

This clonotype was sampled from a female donor with Graves disease. The chain joins TRBV20-1 to TRBJ1-5; TRBD1 might be the D (6 bases). The input for sequencing was peripheral blood mononuclear cells (PBMCs), taken when the disease was refractory, from a patient treated with antithyroid drugs. The DNA for the CDR3 is TGCAGTGCTAGAGATCTATGGACAGCCTATAGCAATCAGCCCCAGCATTTT. It is translated as CSARDLWTAYSNQPQHF.